These T cell receptor beta chains were read from a single sample in a study of cytomegalovirus exposure and HLA in healthy donors. Data came from immunoSEQ multiplex PCR; TCRdb stores just in-frame clones and leaves some out. This table holds about 160,000 clones, around 75% found once. Sequenced sample: PBMCs. The receptors derive from a human donor in good health. Both conserved end residues are part of each CDR3. The D gene is left open where the match is weak. For some rows the clone size is stated as once, few or many, or as a class when expanded; others skip it.

NA,TRBV4-1,TRBJ2-1,TRBD2,CASSQTGLGLRFF,TGCGCCAGCAGCCAAACGGGACTAGGGTTGCGGTTCTTC
NA,TRBV4-1,TRBJ1-5,TRBD1,CASSQGQGAIQPQHF,TGCGCCAGCAGCCAGGGACAGGGGGCGATTCAGCCCCAGCATTTT
once,TRBV5-1,TRBJ2-7,NA,CASSRDSYEQYF,TGCGCCAGCAGCCGGGACTCCTACGAGCAGTACTTC
NA,TRBV14,TRBJ1-2,NA,CASSQVPGYGYTF,TGTGCCAGCAGCCAAGTGCCAGGGTATGGCTACACCTTC
few,TRBV21-1,TRBJ2-7,NA,CASSKALTRLYEQYF,TGTGCCAGCAGCAAAGCGCTGACAAGGCTCTACGAGCAGTACTTC
NA,TRBV18,TRBJ2-3,NA,CASSPRGSDTQYF,TGTGCCAGCTCACCAAGAGGTTCAGATACGCAGTATTTT
NA,TRBV7-2,TRBJ1-4,NA,CASRGSGSNEKLFF,TGTGCCAGCAGGGGGTCGGGAAGCAATGAAAAACTGTTTTTT
NA,TRBV7-8,TRBJ2-7,TRBD2,CASSLDLPSGYEQYF,TGTGCCAGCAGCTTAGATCTGCCTAGCGGCTACGAGCAGTACTTC
NA,TRBV4-2,TRBJ1-5,NA,CASSQDEGYNQPQHF,TGTGCCAGCAGCCAAGATGAGGGTTACAATCAGCCCCAGCATTTT
NA,TRBV5-6,TRBJ1-3,TRBD1,CASSMGQGGNTIYF,TGTGCCAGCAGCATGGGACAGGGTGGAAACACCATATATTTT
NA,TRBV6-5,TRBJ2-5,NA,CASSYSPPGSETQYF,TGTGCCAGCAGTTACTCGCCCCCGGGGTCTGAGACCCAGTACTTC
NA,TRBV7-9,TRBJ2-7,TRBD2,CASSSGLAAYEQYF,TGTGCCAGCAGCTCGGGACTAGCGGCCTACGAGCAGTACTTC
NA,TRBV4-1,TRBJ2-7,TRBD2,CASSQGLAEIYEQYF,TGCGCCAGCAGCCAAGGACTAGCGGAGATCTACGAGCAGTACTTC
NA,TRBV30,TRBJ1-4,TRBD1,CAWSVGDRGLDKLFF,TGTGCCTGGAGTGTAGGGGACAGGGGGCTTGATAAACTGTTTTTT
NA,TRBV28,TRBJ1-5,NA,CASRWRGGSQPQHF,TGTGCCAGCAGATGGAGGGGGGGTAGCCAGCCCCAGCATTTT
NA,TRBV9,TRBJ2-2,TRBD2,CASSAGLAGGSARASAGELFF,TGTGCCAGCAGCGCGGGACTAGCGGGAGGGAGCGCGAGGGCTAGCGCCGGGGAGCTGTTTTTT
NA,TRBV19,TRBJ1-5,NA,CASSIIWGPQPQHF,TGTGCCAGTAGTATTATCTGGGGGCCGCAGCCCCAGCATTTT
NA,TRBV9,TRBJ1-1,NA,CASSVDLRGTEAFF,TGTGCCAGCAGCGTAGATTTGCGGGGCACTGAAGCTTTCTTT
NA,TRBV5-4,TRBJ1-2,TRBD1,CASMSQGATRGYTF,TGTGCCAGCATGTCACAGGGGGCCACACGTGGCTACACCTTC
NA,TRBV6-1,TRBJ2-7,TRBD1,CASSQTGSEQYF,TGTGCCAGCAGTCAGACAGGGAGCGAGCAGTACTTC
NA,TRBV30,TRBJ1-4,NA,CAFWGVREKLFF,TGTGCCTTCTGGGGGGTTCGTGAAAAACTGTTTTTT
once,TRBV19,TRBJ1-1,NA,CASSSLGQVAFF,TGTGCCAGTAGCTCCCTCGGACAAGTAGCTTTCTTT
NA,TRBV29-1,TRBJ2-5,NA,CAGRVKETQYF,TGCGCCGGCAGGGTTAAGGAGACCCAGTACTTC
NA,TRBV30,TRBJ1-1,NA,CAWSVRREGAFF,TGTGCCTGGAGTGTCCGCCGGGAGGGGGCTTTCTTT
NA,TRBV6-5,TRBJ1-2,NA,CASSRDRIHYGYTF,TGTGCCAGCAGCCGTGACAGAATACACTATGGCTACACCTTC
NA,TRBV6-1,TRBJ1-2,NA,CASSVRTARGYTF,TGTGCCAGCAGTGTCCGGACAGCCCGTGGCTACACCTTC
NA,TRBV12-5,TRBJ2-7,NA,CASGLVNRDSYEQYF,TGTGCTAGTGGTTTGGTAAACAGGGACTCCTACGAGCAGTACTTC
NA,TRBV19,TRBJ2-7,TRBD1,CASSIGGQSREQYF,TGTGCCAGTAGTATAGGGGGACAGTCCCGCGAGCAGTACTTC
NA,TRBV7-6,TRBJ2-1,TRBD2,CASRRVAGALNEQFF,TGTGCCAGCAGACGAGTAGCGGGGGCCCTTAATGAGCAGTTCTTC
few,TRBV29-1,TRBJ2-2,TRBD1,CSGTGGGGELFF,TGCAGTGGGACAGGGGGCGGCGGGGAGCTGTTTTTT
NA,TRBV9,TRBJ1-1,NA,CASSGPGNTEAFF,TGTGCCAGCAGCGGGCCAGGGAACACTGAAGCTTTCTTT
NA,TRBV5-4,TRBJ2-3,TRBD2,CASSLGLAGMSTDTQYF,TGTGCCAGCAGCTTGGGGCTAGCGGGCATGAGCACAGATACGCAGTATTTT
NA,TRBV6-5,TRBJ2-7,NA,CASSYGRAYEQYF,TGTGCCAGCAGTTACGGGAGAGCCTACGAGCAGTACTTC
few,TRBV14,TRBJ1-2,NA,CASSQDRSNYGYTF,TGTGCCAGCAGCCAAGATCGGTCTAACTATGGCTACACCTTC
NA,TRBV6-9,TRBJ1-2,TRBD1,CASRNTDRSYYGYTF,TGTGCCAGCAGGAACACGGACAGGAGCTACTATGGCTACACCTTC
NA,TRBV27,TRBJ2-5,TRBD2,CASSLSDTSGQETQYF,TGTGCCAGCAGTTTAAGTGACACTAGCGGACAAGAGACCCAGTACTTC
few,TRBV10-3,TRBJ1-5,NA,CAISEGTATNQPQHF,TGTGCCATCAGTGAAGGGACTGCCACCAATCAGCCCCAGCATTTT
NA,TRBV19,TRBJ1-2,NA,CASSAGGDYGYTF,TGTGCCAGTAGTGCCGGAGGGGACTATGGCTACACCTTC
NA,TRBV19,TRBJ2-3,TRBD2,CASAGLAGGPRTDTQYF,TGTGCCAGTGCAGGACTAGCGGGGGGCCCTCGCACAGATACGCAGTATTTT
NA,TRBV29-1,TRBJ2-5,TRBD1,CSGSTGGEETQYF,TGCAGCGGCTCGACAGGGGGGGAAGAGACCCAGTACTTC
NA,TRBV2,TRBJ2-2,TRBD1,CASGRDRTNTGELFF,TGTGCCAGCGGCCGGGACAGAACGAACACCGGGGAGCTGTTTTTT
NA,TRBV5-5,TRBJ2-4,TRBD1,CASSVPGQPLAKNIQYF,TGTGCCAGCAGCGTTCCGGGACAGCCCTTAGCCAAAAACATTCAGTACTTC
NA,TRBV18,TRBJ2-1,TRBD2,CASSPKRGKRGGPYNEQFF,TGTGCCAGCTCACCTAAGAGGGGCAAGCGGGGGGGCCCCTACAATGAGCAGTTCTTC
NA,TRBV19,TRBJ1-1,NA,CASRRGGLGNTEAFF,TGTGCCAGTAGAAGGGGGGGTTTAGGGAACACTGAAGCTTTCTTT
NA,TRBV9,TRBJ2-2,NA,CASSAGGGAGELFF,TGTGCCAGCAGCGCCGGAGGGGGGGCCGGGGAGCTGTTTTTT
NA,TRBV19,TRBJ1-1,TRBD1,CASRLGQENTEAFF,TGTGCCAGTCGCCTCGGACAGGAGAACACTGAAGCTTTCTTT
NA,TRBV2,TRBJ1-2,TRBD1,CASSGQGRGYTF,TGTGCCAGCAGTGGACAGGGAAGAGGCTACACCTTC
NA,TRBV6-6,TRBJ1-1,TRBD1,CATQGMLPEAFF,TGTGCCACACAGGGGATGTTGCCCGAAGCTTTCTTT
NA,TRBV19,TRBJ1-1,TRBD1,CASSRRTTGATYPDTEAFF,TGTGCCAGTAGTAGACGCACGACAGGGGCCACTTATCCGGACACTGAAGCTTTCTTT